This T cell receptor (beta chain) was captured in a study of T cells in Graves' hyperthyroidism and ophthalmopathy. Across the whole study: Peripheral blood was acquired at first diagnosis, ahead of any therapy whatsoever.

Study-wide findings and caveats: Peripheral blood also featured most of the thyroid clonotypes expanded above 0.001.

About this clonotype itself: Its specificity is unknown.

The TCR beta CDR3 regions underwent amplification using RNA transcripts as the source. The HTBI primer set served for first-round RT-PCR of the TCR CDR3. TCRdb itself ran the multiplex PCR reads through MiXCR, one entry per CDR3 protein. This sample has 470,000 or so distinct CDR3 sequences, with 20% to 25% found just once. The CDR3 sequence is 14 residues long. In germline, CDR1 is MNHNS, CDR2 SASEGT. The V end lost 4 bases, the J end lost 0 bases, and 10 bases lay between the germline ends. This receptor was taken from a man between 18 and 29 years old with Graves' hyperthyroidism. The material sequenced was blood. V is TRBV6-1 and J is TRBJ2-7; the D is unclear. The CDR3 here is CASSADLSSYEQYF. For the CDR3, the DNA is TGTGCCAGCAGTGCGGACCTGAGCTCCTACGAGCAGTACTTC.